Below are 24 T cell receptor beta chains sequenced from a single sample in a study of blood T cell repertoires in COVID-19. The data were produced by immunoSEQ multiplex PCR, yet TCRdb's version contains in-frame clones alone and is incomplete. The sample shows about 100,000 clones, roughly 80% of them seen only once. The sequenced sample consisted of peripheral blood. Receptors originate from a woman aged 80 or over with active or convalescent COVID-19.

This rearrangement joins TRBV9 to TRBJ2-6; the D gene is possibly TRBD1 (5 bases). This CDR3 contains 16 residues. Germline values: CDR1 SGDLS, CDR2 YYNGEE. Trimming took off 4 bases at V and 0 bases at J, with 11 bases between the two ends. The CDR3 DNA reads TGTGCCAGCAGCCCAGGGCTCAGCTCTGGGGCCAACGTCCTGACTTTC. Its protein product is CASSPGLSSGANVLTF.

The rearrangement links TRBV12-5 to TRBJ2-3, with D hard to call. Trimming removed 5 bases from V and 14 bases from J, with 8 bases in between. The CDR3 contains 9 residues. Germline V gene data show CDR1 as LGHNT and CDR2 as FRNRAP. The chain's CDR3 is CASGLPRYF. CDR3 in DNA: TGTGCTAGTGGTCTCCCGCGGTATTTT.

The V gene is TRBV6-1, the J gene TRBJ1-5, with D tentatively TRBD1 (6 bases). The CDR3 runs to 16 residues. Looked up from germline, CDR1 is MNHNS and CDR2 is SASEGT. Trimming pared 3 bases from V and 8 bases from J, leaving 20 bases between. CDR3 amino acids: CASSEVIQGVWEPQHF. The CDR3 bases are TGTGCCAGCAGTGAGGTGATACAGGGAGTGTGGGAGCCCCAGCATTTT.

In this sample, this clone turned up once. The genes are TRBV7-8 and TRBJ2-4, with a weak D call TRBD1 (6 bases). Per the germline V gene, CDR1 is SGHVS and CDR2 is FQNEAQ. This CDR3 is built from 14 residues. V was trimmed by 2 bases and J by 11 bases, leaving 16 bases between them. The CDR3 DNA reads as TGTGCCAGCAGCTTATCAGGGGACGGACTTTTTCAGTACTTC. Encoded protein: CASSLSGDGLFQYF.

In this sample, this clone turned up once. V usage is TRBV6-5 and J usage is TRBJ2-7, with TRBD1 matching 11 bases. J lost 5 bases, V lost 6 bases, and 6 bases had no gene match. This CDR3 has 14 residues. Per germline, CDR1 MNHEY and CDR2 SVGAGI. CDR3 DNA sequence: TGTGCCAGCAGCCCGGACAGGGGGCGCAACGAGCAGTACTTC. Amino acid sequence: CASSPDRGRNEQYF.

CDR3: CASRLTGGSNQPQHF. For the CDR3, the DNA is TGCGCCAGCAGACTTACTGGGGGGAGCAATCAGCCCCAGCATTTT. V and J are TRBV5-1 and TRBJ1-5; D is possibly TRBD1 (5 bases). Trimming removed 5 bases at V and 1 base at J, with 13 bases between. The CDR3 consists of 15 residues. Germline V gene sequence: CDR1 SGHRS, CDR2 YFSETQ.

This clone was counted between two and nine times. This chain links TRBV10-3 with TRBJ1-2, with 8 bases that match TRBD1. Unmatched junction bases numbered 4, after V lost 2 bases and J lost 8 bases. The CDR3 is 13 amino acids. The germline V gene has CDR1 ENHRY and CDR2 SYGVKD. CDR3 DNA sequence: TGTGCCATCAGTGAGCAGGGGGCCCGGGGCTACACCTTC. This sequence encodes CAISEQGARGYTF.

The rearrangement joins TRBV7-2 to TRBJ1-2, with 7 positions matching TRBD1. Germline loops: CDR1 SGHTA, CDR2 FQGNSA. The CDR3 has 14 amino acids. V trimming: 2 bases; J trimming: 7 bases; junction bases outside the gene matches: 7. The DNA of the CDR3 is TGTGCCAGCAGCTTACTGACAGGGAGCACTGGCTACACCTTC. This sequence encodes CASSLLTGSTGYTF.

This clone has just one count. This rearrangement joins TRBV7-3 to TRBJ1-6; 8 bases map to TRBD1. J was trimmed by 6 bases and V by 2 bases; bases with no gene match: 6. Germline lookup yields CDR1 SGHTA and CDR2 FQGTGA. This CDR3 has 16 amino acids. CDR3 sequence reads: CASSLLGQGLNSPLHF. The CDR3 coding sequence is TGTGCCAGCAGCTTACTTGGACAGGGACTTAATTCACCCCTCCACTTT.

The chain uses TRBV5-1 and TRBJ2-5; tentatively, D is TRBD2 (5 bases). The CDR3 consists of 14 residues. Between the trimmed V and J ends, which lost 4 bases and 10 bases, there was a span of 20 bases. Germline CDR1 SGHRS, CDR2 YFSETQ. CDR3 nucleotides: TGCGCCAGCAGCCCGACGACCGACGTCCGGGGCCAGTACTTC. The encoded protein is CASSPTTDVRGQYF.

V and J are TRBV3-1 (or the pseudogene TRBV3-2) and TRBJ2-7; weak D call: TRBD2 (7 bases). V shed 4 bases and J shed 6 bases, with 16 bases lying between them. CDR1 and CDR2 (germline): LGHDT, YNNKEL (reference sequence). The CDR3 runs to 14 residues. CDR3 DNA: TGTGCCAGCAGCCCACAGTGGGGGGGCTCCGAGCAGTACTTC. The encoded protein is CASSPQWGGSEQYF.

In this sample, this clone turned up once. The DNA for the CDR3 is TGTGCCAGCAGCCAGGGGGGGACTAGCGGGCGAGACGAGCAGTACTTC. It yields the protein CASSQGGTSGRDEQYF. V usage is TRBV3-1 (or the pseudogene TRBV3-2) and J usage is TRBJ2-7; TRBD2 matches at 12 bases. The ends lost 3 bases at V and 5 bases at J; junction bases unmatched: 8. The length of the CDR3 is 16 residues. Germline CDR1 reads LGHDT; CDR2 reads YNNKEL (reference sequence).

This chain connects TRBV24-1 to TRBJ2-2, with 8 bases fitting TRBD2. J lost 4 bases, V lost 4 bases, and 7 bases had no gene match. The CDR3 is 16 amino acids. CDR1 is KGHDR, CDR2 SFDVKD, per germline. As DNA, the CDR3 is TGTGCCACCAGTGAAAACCCCGGGACTAGCACCGGGGAGCTGTTTTTT. Translated: CATSENPGTSTGELFF.

V and J are TRBV29-1 and TRBJ1-5; D not certain. The CDR3 runs to 12 residues. V lost 4 bases to trimming and J lost 1 base, with 5 bases between them. In germline, CDR1 is SQVTM, CDR2 ANQGSEA. The CDR3 bases are TGCAGCGTTGCGGGGAGCAATCAGCCCCAGCATTTT. This sequence encodes CSVAGSNQPQHF. The whole variable domain, filled in from reference TRBV29-1 and TRBJ1-5, reads SAVISQKPSRDICQRGTSLTIQCQVDSQVTMMFWYRQQPGQSLTLIATANQGSEATYESGFVIDKFPISRPNLTFSTLTVSNMSPEDSSIYLCSVAGSNQPQHFGDGTRLSIL.

The chain carries TRBV7-2 and TRBJ2-3; 16 nucleotides match TRBD2. With V trimmed by 1 base and J by 1 base, 2 bases remained unmatched. The length of the CDR3 is 18 residues. Germline V lookup: CDR1 SGHTA, CDR2 FQGNSA. The CDR3 loop reads CASSLVGTSGRGTDTQYF. Written as DNA, the CDR3 is TGTGCCAGCAGCTTAGTCGGGACTAGCGGGAGGGGCACAGATACGCAGTATTTT.

This chain joins TRBV18 and TRBJ2-7; the D gene is possibly TRBD1 (7 bases). V was pared by 3 bases and J by 6 bases, with 15 bases between. CDR3 length: 14 amino acids. Germline values: CDR1 KGHSH, CDR2 LQKENI. The CDR3 here is CASSPGGQNGEQYF. CDR3 sequence (DNA): TGTGCCAGCTCACCGGGGGGACAGAACGGCGAGCAGTACTTC.

A few counts support this clone. The chain combines TRBV19 with TRBJ2-7, with TRBD1 identical over 7 bases. Unmatched junction bases numbered 10, after V lost 1 base and J lost 7 bases. Germline V gene lookup returns CDR1 LNHDA and CDR2 SQIVND (reference sequence). The CDR3 covers 15 residues. For the CDR3, the DNA is TGTGCCAGTAGTATAGGCTTGACAGGGTCGACTGAGCAGTACTTC. Its protein product is CASSIGLTGSTEQYF. The whole variable domain, remainder taken from reference TRBV19 and TRBJ2-7, is DGGITQSPKYLFRKEGQNVTLSCEQNLNHDAMYWYRQDPGQGLRLIYYSQIVNDFQKGDIAEGYSVSREKKESFPLTVTSAQKNPTAFYLCASSIGLTGSTEQYFGPGTRLTVT.

This clone has only a few counts. This sequence joins TRBV28 and TRBJ1-6; 7 bases agree with TRBD1. The CDR3 is made up of 14 amino acids. The germline V gene has CDR1 MDHEN and CDR2 SYDVKM. Trimming at V came to 6 bases and at J to 9 bases, leaving 8 bases not matched to a gene. The CDR3, as DNA: TGTGCCAGCAGGACGACAGGGTCGGGTTCACCCCTCCACTTT. Encoded protein: CASRTTGSGSPLHF. The full variable domain, with the rest looked up from reference TRBV28 and TRBJ1-6, is DVKVTQSSRYLVKRTGEKVFLECVQDMDHENMFWYRQDPGLGLRLIYFSYDVKMKEKGDIPEGYSVSREKKERFSLILESASTNQTSMYLCASRTTGSGSPLHFGNGTRLTVT.

J is TRBJ2-3 and V is TRBV5-6; 9 nucleotides match TRBD2. J was trimmed by 5 bases and V by 0 bases; bases with no gene match: 10. The CDR3 consists of 17 residues. Looked up from germline, CDR1 is SGHDT and CDR2 is YYEEEE. This CDR3 is CASSLGYLAGVGDTQYF. For the CDR3, the DNA is TGTGCCAGCAGCTTGGGGTATTTAGCGGGAGTAGGAGATACGCAGTATTTT.

The rearrangement uses TRBV7-2 and TRBJ2-4, with TRBD2 identical over 15 bases. Germline CDR1 is SGHTA and CDR2 is FQGNSA. This CDR3 is 17 amino acids long. J gave up 6 bases and V 0 bases, and 3 bases lay outside the gene matches. The CDR3 region has the DNA TGTGCCAGCAGCTTAGCGGCGGGACTAGCGGGAGGAAACATTCAGTACTTC. This codes for CASSLAAGLAGGNIQYF.

In this sample, this clone turned up a few times. This CDR3 reads CASSSLGAAISYEQYF. The CDR3 nucleotides are TGTGCCAGCAGCTCGCTAGGGGCGGCCATTTCCTACGAGCAGTACTTC. The chain is built from TRBV5-6 and TRBJ2-7, with D possibly being TRBD1 (5 bases). Per germline, CDR1 SGHDT and CDR2 YYEEEE. With 3 bases removed from V and 1 base from J, the gap between germline ends came to 17 bases. The CDR3 contains 16 residues.

The genes are TRBV5-8 and TRBJ1-5, with D tentatively TRBD1 (5 bases). This CDR3 is built from 16 residues. The V end lost 4 bases, the J end lost 5 bases, and 19 bases lay between the germline ends. The germline V gene encodes CDR1 SGHTS and CDR2 YDEGEE. The CDR3 DNA reads TGTGCCAGCAGCCCAAACGGGAGGGGAATCTATCAGCCCCAGCATTTT. Residues: CASSPNGRGIYQPQHF.

CDR3 coding DNA: TGTGCCAGCAGCGTAGGGGGGACAGTAAACACTGAAGCTTTCTTT. Translation gives CASSVGGTVNTEAFF. V gene TRBV9 combines with J gene TRBJ1-1, with 7 bases lining up with TRBD1. Trimming removed 0 bases from V and 2 bases from J; junction bases left unmatched: 4. From germline, CDR1 is SGDLS and CDR2 YYNGEE. CDR3 length equals 15 residues.

This clone appeared a single time. This sequence joins TRBV19 and TRBJ2-2; D perhaps matches TRBD2 (6 bases). The length of the CDR3 is 16 residues. CDR1 and CDR2 (germline): LNHDA, SQIVND (reference sequence). V was pared by 4 bases and J by 3 bases, with 15 bases between. CDR3: CASSNPTGVYTGELFF. CDR3 coding DNA: TGTGCCAGTAGTAATCCTACGGGAGTATACACCGGGGAGCTGTTTTTT.